This T cell receptor (beta chain) was profiled in a study of blood T cells in healthy people across ages. Study-level results: The unsorted PBMCs prevented any conclusive comparison of naive versus antigen-experienced cells. There were more naive CD4+ cells and higher diversity in long-lived donors than in aged donors.

This clonotype was counted many times. Its antigen is not identified. Isolation per sample recovered at least 6.5 million PBMCs. The CDR3 length is 13 residues. Germline V lookup: CDR1 LNHNV, CDR2 YYDKDF (reference sequence). V shed 0 bases and J shed 4 bases, with 7 bases lying between them. Together with a sample-barcoded 5' primer, a J-beta primer mix was included in a second PCR lasting about 6 to 11 cycles. Every sample produced at least 2.5 million CDR3-containing paired-end reads. Each CDR3 protein gets one entry after TCRdb re-called the 5' RACE reads with MiXCR. The sample carries about 680,000 distinct CDR3 sequences, roughly 50% recorded once.

The sequenced sample was blood. The chain has TRBV15 and TRBJ2-7; D is undetermined. The clonotype originates from a woman aged 55-70 years in good health. CDR3 residues: CATSREVAYEQYF. CDR3 DNA sequence: TGTGCCACCAGCAGAGAGGTAGCTTACGAGCAGTACTTC.